Each of the 7 T cell receptor beta chains below was sequenced from the same sample in a study of CDR3 diversity in severe acne. From the PCR reads, TCRdb called clonotypes with MiXCR, one entry per CDR3 protein. This table holds around 91,000 distinct CDR3 sequences, roughly 51% found once. Material for sequencing was blood. These receptors were obtained from a male donor in good health, without acne.

Relative to its sample, this clonotype is medium-sized. The J gene is TRBJ1-2, the V gene TRBV20-1; D not certain. The V gene lost 3 bases and the J gene lost 2 bases, with 10 bases spanning the gap. CDR1 is DFQATT and CDR2 is SNEGSKA in the germline V gene (reference sequence). The CDR3 runs 13 residues. The CDR3: CSASTGRNYGYTF. For the CDR3, the DNA is TGCAGTGCTAGTACCGGACGGAACTATGGCTACACCTTC.

This clonotype occurred many times. The chain carries TRBV12-3 or TRBV12-4 and TRBJ1-4; D is undetermined. Trimming took 6 bases from V and 8 from J, leaving 13 bases between them. The CDR3 has 13 amino acids. This CDR3 reads CASSPIVREKLFF. The CDR3 region has the DNA TGTGCCAGCAGCCCCATTGTTCGCGAAAAACTGTTTTTT.

This clonotype was recorded many times. The chain links TRBV24-1 to TRBJ2-5; the match to TRBD2 covers 7 bases. With 4 bases clipped from V and 5 bases from J, the junction kept 6 bases outside the gene matches. CDR1 is KGHDR and CDR2 is SFDVKD in the germline V gene. The CDR3 totals 14 residues. CDR3 protein: CATSDPGRGETQYF. In nucleotides, the CDR3 is TGTGCCACCAGTGACCCCGGGCGGGGGGAGACCCAGTACTTC.

As regards this clonotype: This CDR3 fails to terminate in the conserved phenylalanine or tryptophan, so it likely reflects a read error. The DNA of the CDR3 is TGTGCCGGCAGTTCAGAAAGAAACACCATATATCTT. Protein sequence: CAGSSERNTIYL. The rearrangement links TRBV12-3 or TRBV12-4 to TRBJ1-3, with D uncertain. The CDR3 loop spans 12 amino acids.

This clonotype was counted many times. The genes are TRBV14 and TRBJ1-3, with D hard to call. The V gene lost 0 bases and the J gene lost 3 bases, with 18 bases spanning the gap. Per germline, CDR1 SGHDN and CDR2 FVKESK. The CDR3 sequence is 18 residues long. The CDR3, as DNA: TGTGCCAGCAGCCAAGATCTCCTGACGATGATGGGTGGAAACACCATATATTTT. This codes for CASSQDLLTMMGGNTIYF.

This clonotype was observed at least ten times. The chain couples TRBV5-1 to TRBJ2-1, with D perhaps TRBD1 or TRBD2 (5 bases each). Germline lookup yields CDR1 SGHRS and CDR2 YFSETQ. The CDR3 sequence is 13 residues long. The V end was cut by 4 bases, the J end by 7 bases, with 12 bases between. CDR3 nucleotide sequence: TGCGCCAGCAGCCCGGGGCCCCCGAATGAGCAGTTCTTC. This codes for CASSPGPPNEQFF.

The CDR3 loop reads CATGQGRLAGDGETQHF. DNA for the CDR3: TGTGCCACTGGACAGGGGAGACTAGCGGGAGACGGAGAGACCCAGCATTTT. V usage is TRBV2 and J usage is TRBJ1-5, with 9 bases aligning to TRBD1. The CDR3 covers 17 residues. With V trimmed by 10 bases and J by 11 bases, 24 bases remained unmatched. The germline V gene has CDR1 SNHLY and CDR2 FYNNEI.